One sample yielded the 21 T cell receptor beta chains listed below, sequenced in a study of blood T cell repertoires in COVID-19. Clones were read by immunoSEQ multiplex PCR, and TCRdb kept only the in-frame ones, dropping some. In the table there are about 210,000 clones, 80% to 90% of which are singletons. Sequenced: peripheral blood. These receptors were obtained from a woman aged 45-65 years with active or convalescent COVID-19.

Many counts were recorded for this clone. The chain employs TRBV19 and TRBJ2-3; the match to TRBD1 covers 9 bases. Germline CDR1 and CDR2: LNHDA and SQIVND (reference sequence). This CDR3 spans 17 amino acids. V was clipped by 4 bases and J by 3 bases; unmatched bases: 11. The CDR3 bases are TGTGCCAGTAGTACTCCCCGGGACAGGGTAAAGACAGATACGCAGTATTTT. Translating gives CASSTPRDRVKTDTQYF.

V gene TRBV28 combines with J gene TRBJ2-5, with D unclear. CDR1 is MDHEN, CDR2 SYDVKM, per germline. Trimming cost V 1 base and J 2 bases, with 8 bases left between them. CDR3 length: 14 residues. CDR3 loop: CASSLLNSQETQYF. In DNA form, the CDR3 reads TGTGCCAGCAGTTTATTGAACAGTCAAGAGACCCAGTACTTC.

Concerning this clone itself: Distinct nucleotide sequences in the sample also encode this CDR3. The rearrangement joins TRBV6-5 to TRBJ2-2; D perhaps matches TRBD2 (5 bases). Between the trimmed V and J ends, which lost 0 bases and 5 bases, there was a span of 13 bases. This CDR3 region has 16 residues. CDR1 is MNHEY, CDR2 SVGAGI, per germline. The CDR3 region is CASSYSRAGGTGELFF. DNA of the CDR3: TGTGCCAGCAGTTACTCGAGGGCAGGCGGAACCGGGGAGCTGTTTTTT.

The chain recombines TRBV19 with TRBJ1-5, with a weak D call TRBD1 (6 bases). The CDR3 totals 15 residues. Trimming removed 7 bases from V and 0 bases from J, with 13 bases in between. The V gene's germline CDR1 is LNHDA and CDR2 SQIVND (reference sequence). CDR3 nucleotide sequence: TGTGCCAGTAAAGGGTGGGACAATAGCAATCAGCCCCAGCATTTT. As protein: CASKGWDNSNQPQHF.

CDR3 sequence: CASSFYSGGNTEAFF. The CDR3 DNA sequence: TGTGCCAGCAGCTTTTATTCAGGGGGGAACACTGAAGCTTTCTTT. The gene calls are TRBV11-2 and TRBJ1-1; TRBD1 matches at 7 bases. The V segment lost 3 bases and the J segment 1 base; nucleotides outside the gene matches: 5. The CDR3 has 15 residues. Germline values: CDR1 SGHAT, CDR2 FQNNGV.

This sequence joins TRBV5-4 and TRBJ2-5; 10 bases map to TRBD1. V shed 4 bases, J shed 4 bases, and the junction held 10 bases outside the gene matches. Germline assignment: CDR1 SGHNT and CDR2 YYREEE (reference sequence). The CDR3 spans 16 residues. The CDR3, as DNA: TGTGCCAGCAGCGCCCTGGGACAGGGGTTCGGAGAGACCCAGTACTTC. It yields the protein CASSALGQGFGETQYF.

The gene calls are TRBV28 and TRBJ2-1, with TRBD2 matching over 9 bases. Unmatched junction bases numbered 8, after V lost 8 bases and J lost 6 bases. The germline gives CDR1 MDHEN, CDR2 SYDVKM. This CDR3 is 14 amino acids long. The CDR3 DNA reads TGTGCCAGCCTAAAGCGGGGGGCTACCAATGAGCAGTTCTTC. Its translation: CASLKRGATNEQFF.

This clone was observed once. In DNA, the CDR3 is TGTGCCAGTAGTATTCGTGGCAGTGGCAATCAGCCCCAGCATTTT. This encodes CASSIRGSGNQPQHF. J is TRBJ1-5 and V is TRBV19; D ambiguous. Per germline, CDR1 LNHDA and CDR2 SQIVND (reference sequence). V lost 3 bases to trimming and J lost 2 bases, with 11 bases between them. This CDR3 spans 15 amino acids.

The chain links TRBV27 to TRBJ2-7; tentative D call: TRBD1 (5 bases). CDR1 is MNHEY, CDR2 SMNVEV, per germline (reference sequence). V gave up 3 bases and J gave up 2 bases, with 11 bases separating them. The CDR3 extends over 14 amino acids. The CDR3 loop reads CASSLFVGAYEQYF. CDR3 in DNA: TGTGCCAGCAGTTTGTTCGTAGGGGCCTACGAGCAGTACTTC.

The genes are TRBV19 and TRBJ1-3; 7 bases map to TRBD1. The J segment lost 4 bases and the V segment lost 4 bases, leaving 1 base of the junction unmatched. From germline, CDR1 is LNHDA and CDR2 SQIVND (reference sequence). The CDR3 length is 13 residues. The DNA for the CDR3 is TGTGCCAGTAGTAGGGACAGCGGAAACACCATATATTTT. The encoded protein is CASSRDSGNTIYF. The variable domain in full, with the rest retrieved from reference TRBV19 and TRBJ1-3, is DGGITQSPKYLFRKEGQNVTLSCEQNLNHDAMYWYRQDPGQGLRLIYYSQIVNDFQKGDIAEGYSVSREKKESFPLTVTSAQKNPTAFYLCASSRDSGNTIYFGEGSWLTVV.

The chain couples TRBV19 to TRBJ1-2, with 8 bases matching TRBD1. This CDR3 is 15 amino acids long. The germline gives CDR1 LNHDA, CDR2 SQIVND (reference sequence). Unmatched junction bases numbered 5, after V lost 4 bases and J lost 1 base. CDR3 in amino acids: CASSTRTGLNYGYTF. CDR3 coding DNA: TGTGCCAGTAGTACTAGGACAGGGCTTAACTATGGCTACACCTTC.

This clone was recorded a few times. CDR3 sequence (DNA): TGTGCAAGTCGATCTACAGGGCGTGAGAGCAATCAGCCCCAGCATTTT. Its protein product is CASRSTGRESNQPQHF. The chain couples TRBV12-2 to TRBJ1-5; whether TRBD1, the table's D call, matches the DNA was not checked. TRBV12-2 is shown as a pseudogene. The CDR3 is 16 residues long.

The chain employs TRBV3-1 (or the pseudogene TRBV3-2) and TRBJ2-3; 9 nucleotides agree with TRBD2. V shed 3 bases, J shed 4 bases, and the junction held 11 bases outside the gene matches. The CDR3 spans 17 residues. The germline V gene encodes CDR1 LGHDT and CDR2 YNNKEL (reference sequence). The CDR3 DNA reads as TGTGCCAGCAGCCATCCCCTCCGCGGGAGGGCAGCAGATACGCAGTATTTT. It codes for CASSHPLRGRAADTQYF.

In its sample, this clone was seen once. The chain combines TRBV9 with TRBJ1-6, with unresolved D. Germline V gene sequence: CDR1 SGDLS, CDR2 YYNGEE. V dropped 4 bases and J dropped 8 bases, with 13 bases sitting between them. CDR3 length: 14 residues. This CDR3 is CASSPGGSHSPLHF. The DNA of the CDR3 is TGTGCCAGCAGCCCCGGAGGGTCCCATTCACCCCTCCACTTT.

The chain is built from TRBV9 and TRBJ1-3, with unresolved D. Trimming removed 0 bases at V and 0 bases at J, with 4 bases between. This CDR3 spans 14 amino acids. The V gene's germline CDR1 is SGDLS and CDR2 YYNGEE. CDR3 protein: CASSVGISGNTIYF. In DNA form, the CDR3 reads TGTGCCAGCAGCGTAGGTATCTCTGGAAACACCATATATTTT.

V gene TRBV3-1 (or the pseudogene TRBV3-2) combines with J gene TRBJ1-2; the D is unclear. Germline V gene data show CDR1 as LGHDT and CDR2 as YNNKEL (reference sequence). Trimming left V 1 base short and J 8 bases short, with 8 bases between. The length of the CDR3 is 12 residues. CDR3 sequence (DNA): TGTGCCAGCAGCCAAGTGCAGGCCGGCTACACCTTC. Its translation: CASSQVQAGYTF.

The chain links TRBV28 to TRBJ2-3; D possibly corresponds to TRBD2 (7 bases). CDR1 and CDR2 (germline): MDHEN, SYDVKM. The V end was cut by 8 bases, the J end by 6 bases, with 15 bases between. The CDR3 loop spans 13 amino acids. The CDR3 DNA is TGTGCCAGCGGGGGGGGCACGCTCGATACGCAGTATTTT. As protein: CASGGGTLDTQYF.

This sequence joins TRBV28 and TRBJ2-5, with 9 bases that match TRBD1. The CDR3 totals 15 residues. Germline-derived CDR1 and CDR2 are MDHEN and SYDVKM. The V and J ends lost 6 bases and 5 bases, in that order; junction bases with no gene match: 10. CDR3 in DNA: TGTGCCAGCAGCTTGCTTAACAGGGGGCGGGAGACCCAGTACTTC. It codes for CASSLLNRGRETQYF.

The CDR3 bases are TGTGCCAGCAGCTCCTGGAGTAATGGCGAAAACATTCAGTACTTC. Translation: CASSSWSNGENIQYF. The rearrangement uses TRBV6-5 and TRBJ2-4; D unclear. CDR1 MNHEY and CDR2 SVGAGI come from the germline V gene. This CDR3 is 15 amino acids long. V lost 6 bases, J lost 5 bases, and 17 bases lay in between.

CDR3 amino acids: CASSPRQGSATDTQYF. In DNA, the CDR3 is TGTGCCAGTAGCCCTCGACAGGGAAGCGCTACAGATACGCAGTATTTT. The rearrangement joins TRBV19 to TRBJ2-3; 7 bases are a match to TRBD1. Germline V lookup: CDR1 LNHDA, CDR2 SQIVND (reference sequence). The CDR3 spans 16 residues. V dropped 6 bases and J dropped 3; count of bases not matched to a gene: 12.

This rearrangement joins TRBV24-1 to TRBJ1-1, with D perhaps TRBD1 (6 bases). Germline CDR1 and CDR2: KGHDR and SFDVKD. Trimming removed 8 bases from V and 0 bases from J, with 9 bases in between. CDR3 length: 13 residues. The CDR3 bases are TGTGCCACCATGCCAGGGGTGAACACTGAAGCTTTCTTT. This sequence encodes CATMPGVNTEAFF.